This passage covers 16 T cell receptor beta chains from one sample sequenced in a study of cytomegalovirus exposure and HLA in healthy donors. The PCR used 60 Vbeta and 13 Jbeta primers. Profiling relied on immunoSEQ multiplex PCR, and the TCRdb table lists in-frame clones only, not all of them. The data show around 140,000 clones, approximately 76% seen once. Sequenced material: PBMCs. The receptor set was obtained from a man in his forties or fifties in good health and CMV-seronegative.

The chain joins TRBV27 to TRBJ2-2, with D maybe TRBD2 (5 bases). Germline V gene data show CDR1 as MNHEY and CDR2 as SMNVEV (reference sequence). The CDR3 is 15 amino acids. The germline V and J ends were trimmed by 9 bases and 4 bases, with 18 bases remaining between them. The CDR3 loop reads CASSMWGAGTGELFF. CDR3 coding DNA: TGTGCCAGTAGTATGTGGGGTGCGGGCACCGGGGAGCTGTTTTTT.

This clone appeared a single time. The gene calls are TRBV25-1 and TRBJ2-5, with a weak D call TRBD2 (5 bases). From germline, CDR1 is MGHDK and CDR2 SYGVNS. V lost 4 bases and J lost 0, with 18 bases in between. The CDR3 extends over 17 amino acids. This CDR3 is CASSGSRLSGYQETQYF. The CDR3, as DNA: TGTGCCAGCAGTGGAAGCCGACTGTCGGGATACCAAGAGACCCAGTACTTC.

This clone was recorded only once. This chain links TRBV7-2 with TRBJ1-5, with D tentatively TRBD1 (5 bases). The CDR3 extends over 15 amino acids. Germline V gene lookup returns CDR1 SGHTA and CDR2 FQGNSA. V was cut by 5 bases and J by 1 base, with 12 bases left in between. DNA for the CDR3: TGTGCCAGCAGCCCCGACAGTCTGAGCAATCAGCCCCAGCATTTT. Encoded protein: CASSPDSLSNQPQHF.

The chain has TRBV4-1 and TRBJ2-3, with a tentative D call TRBD2 (6 bases). CDR3 length: 16 residues. V was pared by 0 bases and J by 5 bases, with 15 bases between. Per germline, CDR1 MGHRA and CDR2 YSYEKL. The CDR3 region has the DNA TGCGCCAGCAGCCAAGATGACGGGGACTCCGGAGATACGCAGTATTTT. It specifies CASSQDDGDSGDTQYF.

About this clone itself: The same CDR3 is also encoded by other DNA sequences in this sample. This chain connects TRBV7-9 to TRBJ2-7; TRBD1 matches at 7 bases. The CDR3 has 14 residues. CDR1 and CDR2 (germline): SEHNR, FQNEAQ (reference sequence). Trimming removed 2 bases from V and 0 bases from J; junction bases left unmatched: 1. CDR3 in amino acids: CASSLSGGSYEQYF. The CDR3 coding sequence is TGTGCCAGCAGCTTATCAGGGGGCTCCTACGAGCAGTACTTC.

Notes on this clone: Mismatch with germline at one junction end may stem from a read error. The chain carries TRBV4-2 and TRBJ1-1; no definite D call. Germline CDR1 and CDR2: LGHNA and YNFKEQ. The CDR3 consists of 14 residues. The CDR3 is CASSQGQEKVQTQF. The DNA of the CDR3 is TGTGCCAGCAGCCAAGGGCAGGAAAAGGTCCAAACCCAATTT.

The chain links TRBV7-2 to TRBJ2-7; 12 bases map to TRBD2. V dropped 1 base and J dropped 12; count of bases not matched to a gene: 7. Germline V lookup: CDR1 SGHTA, CDR2 FQGNSA. The CDR3 has 14 amino acids. CDR3 amino acids: CASSLGLAGGPPYF. The CDR3 DNA sequence: TGTGCCAGCAGCTTAGGTCTAGCGGGGGGGCCCCCGTACTTC.

The rearrangement joins TRBV7-2 to TRBJ2-5, with TRBD2 matching 8 bases. CDR3 size: 16 residues. Germline CDR1 is SGHTA and CDR2 is FQGNSA. V shed 1 base, J shed 1 base, and the junction held 5 bases outside the gene matches. CDR3 region: CASSLGRTSGQETQYF. The CDR3 DNA is TGTGCCAGCAGCTTAGGCCGCACTAGCGGCCAAGAGACCCAGTACTTC.

The chain links TRBV5-1 to TRBJ2-3, with TRBD2 as a possible D gene (6 bases). The CDR3 loop spans 17 amino acids. CDR1 SGHRS and CDR2 YFSETQ come from the germline V gene. The ends were cut back, 0 bases at V and 0 bases at J, with 14 bases in the middle. The chain's CDR3 is CASSLGIRGTSTDTQYF. CDR3 nucleotide sequence: TGCGCCAGCAGCTTGGGTATTCGTGGGACTAGCACAGATACGCAGTATTTT.

This chain connects TRBV7-2 to TRBJ2-3; 7 bases agree with TRBD2. The germline V gene encodes CDR1 SGHTA and CDR2 FQGNSA. Trimming took 1 base from V and 2 from J; bases not matched to a gene: 6. This CDR3 is 16 amino acids long. The CDR3 reads CASSLVTGLDTDTQYF. Written as DNA, the CDR3 is TGTGCCAGCAGCTTAGTGACTGGACTAGACACAGATACGCAGTATTTT.

This clone was counted a single time. The V and J genes are TRBV6-4 and TRBJ2-3; tentatively, D is TRBD2 (5 bases). Germline V lookup: CDR1 MRHNA, CDR2 SNTAGT. V lost 0 bases and J lost 6, with 13 bases in between. This CDR3 region has 15 residues. CDR3 nucleotide sequence: TGTGCCAGCAGTGACTCCAGCCCGAAGCGGGATACGCAGTATTTT. It yields the protein CASSDSSPKRDTQYF.

This rearrangement joins TRBV6-6 to TRBJ1-3; D is ambiguous. The germline V gene has CDR1 MNHNY and CDR2 SVGAGI (reference sequence). The CDR3 is made up of 14 amino acids. Trimming left V 0 bases short and J 0 bases short, with 3 bases between. CDR3 residues: CASSYSASGNTIYF. Written as DNA, the CDR3 is TGTGCCAGCAGTTACTCGGCCTCTGGAAACACCATATATTTT.

Here the CDR3 reads CASSPTGPNTGELFF. CDR3 nucleotide sequence: TGTGCCAGTAGTCCGACAGGCCCTAACACCGGGGAGCTGTTTTTT. The V call is TRBV19, the J call TRBJ2-2; the D gene is possibly TRBD1 (6 bases). Germline-derived CDR1 and CDR2 are LNHDA and SQIVND (reference sequence). V was cut by 5 bases and J by 2 bases, with 12 bases left in between. The CDR3 runs to 15 residues.

This clone has just a few counts. In DNA form, the CDR3 reads TGCGCCAGCAGCCAGCAGTACAATGAGCAGTTCTTC. Encoded protein: CASSQQYNEQFF. The chain is built from TRBV4-3 and TRBJ2-1; D unclear. V dropped 3 bases and J dropped 4 bases, with 4 bases sitting between them. CDR1 LGHNA and CDR2 YSLEER come from the germline V gene. The CDR3 length is 12 residues.

This clone was picked up one time. The chain employs TRBV6-4 and TRBJ2-2; no definite D call. Looked up from germline, CDR1 is MRHNA and CDR2 is SNTAGT. Trimming cost V 3 bases and J 6 bases, with 11 bases left between them. The length of the CDR3 is 14 residues. CDR3 residues: CASSEVRGAGELFF. In nucleotides, the CDR3 is TGTGCCAGCAGTGAGGTACGAGGAGCCGGGGAGCTGTTTTTT.

The rearrangement links TRBV6-5 to TRBJ2-3; 10 nucleotides agree with TRBD2. This CDR3 spans 16 amino acids. The germline CDR1 and CDR2 sequences are MNHEY and SVGAGI. J lost 5 bases, V lost 0 bases, and 5 bases had no gene match. CDR3 in DNA: TGTGCCAGCAGTTACTCAGAGCGGGAGGGCCAAGATACGCAGTATTTT. Its translation is CASSYSEREGQDTQYF.